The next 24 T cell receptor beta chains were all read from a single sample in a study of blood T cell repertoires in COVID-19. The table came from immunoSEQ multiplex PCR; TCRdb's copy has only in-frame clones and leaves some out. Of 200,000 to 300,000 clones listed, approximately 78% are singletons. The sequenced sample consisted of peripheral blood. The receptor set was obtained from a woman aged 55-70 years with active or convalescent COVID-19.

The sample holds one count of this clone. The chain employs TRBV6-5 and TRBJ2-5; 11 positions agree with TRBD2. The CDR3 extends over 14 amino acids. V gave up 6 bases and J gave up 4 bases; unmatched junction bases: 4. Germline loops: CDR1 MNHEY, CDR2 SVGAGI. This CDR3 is CASRLAGGRETQYF. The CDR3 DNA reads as TGTGCCAGCAGGCTAGCGGGAGGTAGAGAGACCCAGTACTTC.

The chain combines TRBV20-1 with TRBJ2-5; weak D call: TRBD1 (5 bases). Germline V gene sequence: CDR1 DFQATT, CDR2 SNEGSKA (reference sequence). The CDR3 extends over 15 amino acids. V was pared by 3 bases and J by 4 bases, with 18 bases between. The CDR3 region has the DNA TGCAGTGCTAGTGGAGTAGGGGCTAGGACAGAGACCCAGTACTTC. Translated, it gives CSASGVGARTETQYF.

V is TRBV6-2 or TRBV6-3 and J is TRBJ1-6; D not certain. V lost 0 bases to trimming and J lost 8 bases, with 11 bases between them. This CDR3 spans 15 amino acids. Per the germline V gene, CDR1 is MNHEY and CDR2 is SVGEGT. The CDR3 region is CASSYSRVDHSPLHF. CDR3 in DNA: TGTGCCAGCAGTTACTCGAGGGTCGACCATTCACCCCTCCACTTT.

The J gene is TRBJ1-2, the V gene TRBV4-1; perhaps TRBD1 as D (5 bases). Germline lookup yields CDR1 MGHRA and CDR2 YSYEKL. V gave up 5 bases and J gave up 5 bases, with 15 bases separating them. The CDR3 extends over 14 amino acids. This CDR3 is CASSDGGGGYGYTF. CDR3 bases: TGCGCCAGCAGCGATGGGGGGGGAGGGTATGGCTACACCTTC.

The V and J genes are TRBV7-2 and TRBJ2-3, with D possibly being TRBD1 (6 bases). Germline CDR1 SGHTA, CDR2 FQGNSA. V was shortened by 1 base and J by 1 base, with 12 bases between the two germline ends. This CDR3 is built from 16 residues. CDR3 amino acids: CASSLVPRGGTDTQYF. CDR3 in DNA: TGTGCCAGCAGCTTAGTCCCCAGGGGCGGCACAGATACGCAGTATTTT.

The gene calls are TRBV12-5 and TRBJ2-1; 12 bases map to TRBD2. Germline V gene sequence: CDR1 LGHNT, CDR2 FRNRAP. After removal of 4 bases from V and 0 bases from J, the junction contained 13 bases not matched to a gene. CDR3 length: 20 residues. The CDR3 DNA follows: TGTGCTAGTGGTTCCCTCCGACTAGCGGGGGCCGCCCCCTCCTACAATGAGCAGTTCTTC. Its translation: CASGSLRLAGAAPSYNEQFF. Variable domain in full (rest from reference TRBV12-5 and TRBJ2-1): DARVTQTPRHKVTEMGQEVTMRCQPILGHNTVFWYRQTMMQGLELLAYFRNRAPLDDSGMPKDRFSAEMPDATLATLKIQPSEPRDSAVYFCASGSLRLAGAAPSYNEQFFGPGTRLTVL.

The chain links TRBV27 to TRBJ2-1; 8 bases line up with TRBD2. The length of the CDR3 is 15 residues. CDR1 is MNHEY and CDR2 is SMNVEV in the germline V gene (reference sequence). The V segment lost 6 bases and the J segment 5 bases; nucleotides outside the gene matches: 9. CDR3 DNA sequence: TGTGCCAGCAGAGACTGGCTAGCGGGTAACAATGAGCAGTTCTTC. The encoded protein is CASRDWLAGNNEQFF.

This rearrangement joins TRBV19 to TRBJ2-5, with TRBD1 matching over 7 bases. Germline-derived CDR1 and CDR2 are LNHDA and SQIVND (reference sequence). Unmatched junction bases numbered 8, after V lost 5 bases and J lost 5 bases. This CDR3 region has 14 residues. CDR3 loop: CASSFRQGWETQYF. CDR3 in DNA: TGTGCCAGTAGTTTCCGACAGGGCTGGGAGACCCAGTACTTC.

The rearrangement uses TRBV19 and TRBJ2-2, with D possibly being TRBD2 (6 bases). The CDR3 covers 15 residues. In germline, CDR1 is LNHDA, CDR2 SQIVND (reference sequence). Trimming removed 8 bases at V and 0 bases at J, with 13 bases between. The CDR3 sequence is CASSTGDANTGELFF. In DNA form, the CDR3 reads TGTGCCAGTTCTACGGGGGACGCGAACACCGGGGAGCTGTTTTTT.

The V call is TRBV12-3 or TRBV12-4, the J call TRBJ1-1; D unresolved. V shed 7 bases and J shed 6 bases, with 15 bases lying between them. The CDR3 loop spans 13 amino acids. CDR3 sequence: CASTGERRAEAFF. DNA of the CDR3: TGTGCCAGCACCGGCGAGCGGCGCGCTGAAGCTTTCTTT.

This chain's CDR3 is CSVALAGVGQPQHF. DNA of the CDR3: TGCAGCGTTGCCCTGGCAGGGGTTGGGCAGCCCCAGCATTTT. The chain is built from TRBV29-1 and TRBJ1-5, with D possibly TRBD1 on 6 matching bases. Germline CDR1 and CDR2: SQVTM and ANQGSEA. With 4 bases removed from V and 7 bases from J, the gap between germline ends came to 17 bases. This CDR3 region has 14 residues. Full variable domain (missing parts from reference TRBV29-1 and TRBJ1-5): SAVISQKPSRDICQRGTSLTIQCQVDSQVTMMFWYRQQPGQSLTLIATANQGSEATYESGFVIDKFPISRPNLTFSTLTVSNMSPEDSSIYLCSVALAGVGQPQHFGDGTRLSIL.

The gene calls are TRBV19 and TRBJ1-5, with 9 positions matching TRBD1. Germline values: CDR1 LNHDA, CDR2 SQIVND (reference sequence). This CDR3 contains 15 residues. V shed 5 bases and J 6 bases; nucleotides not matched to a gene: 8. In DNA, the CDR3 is TGTGCCAGTAGTGGGGGACAGGGAAGACGTCAGCCCCAGCATTTT. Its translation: CASSGGQGRRQPQHF.

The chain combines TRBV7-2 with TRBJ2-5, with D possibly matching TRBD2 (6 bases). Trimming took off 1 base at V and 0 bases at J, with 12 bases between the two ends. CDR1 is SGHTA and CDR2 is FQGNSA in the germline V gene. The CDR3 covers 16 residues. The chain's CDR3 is CASSLDGTGYQETQYF. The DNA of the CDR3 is TGTGCCAGCAGCTTAGATGGGACTGGGTACCAAGAGACCCAGTACTTC. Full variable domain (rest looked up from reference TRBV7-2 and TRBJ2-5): GAGVSQSPSNKVTEKGKDVELRCDPISGHTALYWYRQSLGQGLEFLIYFQGNSAPDKSGLPSDRFSAERTGGSVSTLTIQRTQQEDSAVYLCASSLDGTGYQETQYFGPGTRLLVL.

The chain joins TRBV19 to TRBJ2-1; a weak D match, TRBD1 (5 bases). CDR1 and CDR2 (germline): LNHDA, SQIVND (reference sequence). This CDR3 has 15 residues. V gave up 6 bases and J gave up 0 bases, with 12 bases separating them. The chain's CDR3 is CASRPTGSSYNEQFF. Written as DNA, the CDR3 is TGTGCCAGTAGACCCACAGGCAGCTCCTACAATGAGCAGTTCTTC.

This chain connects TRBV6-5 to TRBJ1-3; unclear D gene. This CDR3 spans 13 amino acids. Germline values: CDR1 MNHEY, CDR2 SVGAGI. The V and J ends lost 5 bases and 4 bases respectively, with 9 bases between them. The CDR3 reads CASSPGGGNTIYF. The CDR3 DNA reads TGTGCCAGCAGTCCAGGAGGCGGAAACACCATATATTTT.

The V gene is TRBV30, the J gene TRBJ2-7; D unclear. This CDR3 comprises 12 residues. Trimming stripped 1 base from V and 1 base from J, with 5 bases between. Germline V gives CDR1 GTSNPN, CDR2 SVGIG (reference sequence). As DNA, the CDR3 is TGTGCCTGGAGTGGACTGTCCTACGAGCAGTACTTC. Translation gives CAWSGLSYEQYF.

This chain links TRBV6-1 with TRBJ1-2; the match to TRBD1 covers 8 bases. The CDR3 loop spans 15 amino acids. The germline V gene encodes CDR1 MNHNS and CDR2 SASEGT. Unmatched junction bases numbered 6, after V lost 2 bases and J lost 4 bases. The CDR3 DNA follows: TGTGCCAGCAGTGAACTGCAGGGGGCTGGCTATGGCTACACCTTC. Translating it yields CASSELQGAGYGYTF.

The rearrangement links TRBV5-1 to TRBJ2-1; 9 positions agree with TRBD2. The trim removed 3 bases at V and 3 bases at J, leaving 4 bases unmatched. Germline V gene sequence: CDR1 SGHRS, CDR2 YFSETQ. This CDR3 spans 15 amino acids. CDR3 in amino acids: CASSSLSGGYNEQFF. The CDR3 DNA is TGCGCCAGCAGCTCCCTTAGCGGGGGCTACAATGAGCAGTTCTTC.

Here the CDR3 reads CASSYPGSEKLFF. DNA for the CDR3: TGTGCCAGCAGCTACCCAGGGTCTGAAAAACTGTTTTTT. The chain carries TRBV7-6 and TRBJ1-4, with D possibly being TRBD1 (5 bases). Trimming removed 4 bases from V and 7 bases from J, with 10 bases in between. The CDR3 spans 13 residues. CDR1 and CDR2 from the germline V gene are SGHVS and FNYEAQ. The full variable domain, its missing parts supplied by reference TRBV7-6 and TRBJ1-4, is GAGVSQSPRYKVTKRGQDVALRCDPISGHVSLYWYRQALGQGPEFLTYFNYEAQQDKSGLPNDRFSAERPEGSISTLTIQRTEQRDSAMYRCASSYPGSEKLFFGSGTQLSVL.

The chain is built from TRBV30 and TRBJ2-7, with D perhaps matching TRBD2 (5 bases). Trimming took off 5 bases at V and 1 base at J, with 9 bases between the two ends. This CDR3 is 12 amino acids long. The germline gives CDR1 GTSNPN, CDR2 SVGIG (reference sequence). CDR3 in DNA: TGTGCCTGGGGGAGTCTTTCCTACGAGCAGTACTTC. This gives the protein CAWGSLSYEQYF.

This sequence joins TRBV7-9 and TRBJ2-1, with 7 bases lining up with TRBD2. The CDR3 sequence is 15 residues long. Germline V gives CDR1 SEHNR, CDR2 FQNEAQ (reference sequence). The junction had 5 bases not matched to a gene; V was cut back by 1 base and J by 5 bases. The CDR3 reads CASSLVWTRNNEQFF. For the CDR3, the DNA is TGTGCCAGCAGCTTAGTCTGGACTAGAAACAATGAGCAGTTCTTC.

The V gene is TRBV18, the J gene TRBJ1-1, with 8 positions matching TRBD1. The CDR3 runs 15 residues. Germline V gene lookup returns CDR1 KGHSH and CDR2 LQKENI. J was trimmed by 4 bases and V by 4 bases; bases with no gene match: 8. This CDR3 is CASSRIRTGSTEAFF. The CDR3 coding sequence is TGTGCCAGCTCACGTATTCGGACAGGGAGCACTGAAGCTTTCTTT. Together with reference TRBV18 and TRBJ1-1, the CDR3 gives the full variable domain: NAGVMQNPRHLVRRRGQEARLRCSPMKGHSHVYWYRQLPEEGLKFMVYLQKENIIDESGMPKERFSAEFPKEGPSILRIQQVVRGDSAAYFCASSRIRTGSTEAFFGQGTRLTVV.

CDR3 loop: CASSLQPTSRANEQFF. In nucleotides, the CDR3 is TGTGCCAGCAGCTTACAACCAACTAGTCGGGCAAATGAGCAGTTCTTC. This chain uses TRBV7-6 with TRBJ2-1, with D possibly TRBD2 on 5 matching bases. Germline CDR1 SGHVS, CDR2 FNYEAQ. CDR3 length: 16 residues. V lost 2 bases, J lost 7 bases, and 18 bases lay in between.

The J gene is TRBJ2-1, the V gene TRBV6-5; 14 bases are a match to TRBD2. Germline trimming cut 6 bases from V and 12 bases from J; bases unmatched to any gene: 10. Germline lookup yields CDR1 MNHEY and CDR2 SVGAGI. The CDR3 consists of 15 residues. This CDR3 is CASSTAPGLAGVQFF. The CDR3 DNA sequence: TGTGCCAGCAGCACGGCCCCGGGACTAGCGGGGGTGCAGTTCTTC.